This T cell receptor (beta chain) is from a study of Ad26.COV2.S vaccination and SARS-CoV-2 variants. Across the whole study: Ad26.COV2.S arm of COV1001 included the donor.

Only in-frame clones appear in the TCRdb table, and some are missing; sequencing was by immunoSEQ multiplex PCR. Of approximately 300,000 clones in the sample, around 84% were seen once. General observations from the study: Post-vaccination breadth of spike-specific CD8+ and CD4+ T cell responses was reportedly substantial.

Sample treatment: 15 to 20 received Ad26.COV2.S at low or high dose, single or two shots; five or six received placebo; per-sample allocation not given. Day 63 after the first injection of vaccine or placebo was the sampling time. Per the germline V gene, CDR1 is DFQATT and CDR2 is SNEGSKA (reference sequence). Losses at the gene ends were 3 bases for V and 7 bases for J; bases not matched to a gene: 9. The CDR3 totals 16 residues. As for this clone: Its antigen is undetermined.

The receptor's source is a person between 18 and 60 years old who received the Ad26.COV2.S COVID-19 vaccine or a placebo. The chain joins TRBV20-1 to TRBJ2-1, with 13 nucleotides matching TRBD2. The sequences come from peripheral blood, collected in a trial of Ad26.COV2.S vaccine versus placebo. In nucleotides, the CDR3 is TGCAGTGCTAGTAGGACTAGCGGGGGTTTTTGGAATGAGCAGTTCTTC. Translated, it gives CSASRTSGGFWNEQFF.